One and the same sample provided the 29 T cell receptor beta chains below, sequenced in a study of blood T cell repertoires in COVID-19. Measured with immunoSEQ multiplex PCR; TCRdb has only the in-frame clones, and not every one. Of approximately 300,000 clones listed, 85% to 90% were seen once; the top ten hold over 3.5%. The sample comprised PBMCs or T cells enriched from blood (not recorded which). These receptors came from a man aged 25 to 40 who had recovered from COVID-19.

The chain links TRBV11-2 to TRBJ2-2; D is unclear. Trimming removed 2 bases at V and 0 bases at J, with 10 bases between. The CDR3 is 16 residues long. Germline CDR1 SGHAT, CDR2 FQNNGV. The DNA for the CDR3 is TGTGCCAGCAGCTTACTACCCACAGCGAACACCGGGGAGCTGTTTTTT. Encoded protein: CASSLLPTANTGELFF.

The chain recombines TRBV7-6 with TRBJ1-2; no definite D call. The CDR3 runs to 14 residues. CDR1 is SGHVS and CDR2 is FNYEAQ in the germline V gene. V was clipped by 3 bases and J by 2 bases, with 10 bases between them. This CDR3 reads CASSFDGGNYGYTF. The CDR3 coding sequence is TGTGCCAGCAGCTTCGACGGAGGGAACTATGGCTACACCTTC.

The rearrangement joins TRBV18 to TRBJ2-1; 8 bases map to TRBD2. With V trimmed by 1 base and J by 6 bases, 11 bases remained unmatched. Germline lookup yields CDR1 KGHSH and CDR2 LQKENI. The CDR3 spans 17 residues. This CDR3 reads CASSPRSGGDSSNEQFF. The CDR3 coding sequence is TGTGCCAGCTCACCACGCAGCGGGGGCGATTCATCCAATGAGCAGTTCTTC. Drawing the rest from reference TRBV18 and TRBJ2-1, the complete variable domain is NAGVMQNPRHLVRRRGQEARLRCSPMKGHSHVYWYRQLPEEGLKFMVYLQKENIIDESGMPKERFSAEFPKEGPSILRIQQVVRGDSAAYFCASSPRSGGDSSNEQFFGPGTRLTVL.

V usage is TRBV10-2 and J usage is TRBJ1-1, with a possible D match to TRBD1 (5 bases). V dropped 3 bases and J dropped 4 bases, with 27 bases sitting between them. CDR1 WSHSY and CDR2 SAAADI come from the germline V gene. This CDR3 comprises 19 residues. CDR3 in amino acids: CASSDREGGWRPKITEAFF. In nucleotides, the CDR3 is TGCGCCAGCAGTGACAGGGAGGGAGGGTGGAGGCCAAAGATCACTGAAGCTTTCTTT.

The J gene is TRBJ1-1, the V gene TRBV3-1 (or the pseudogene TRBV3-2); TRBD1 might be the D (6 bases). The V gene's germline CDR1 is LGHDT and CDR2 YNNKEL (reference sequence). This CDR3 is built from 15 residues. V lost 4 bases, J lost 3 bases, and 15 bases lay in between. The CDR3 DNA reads TGTGCCAGCAGCCTCCAGGGGTTTCCGGACACTGAAGCTTTCTTT. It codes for CASSLQGFPDTEAFF.

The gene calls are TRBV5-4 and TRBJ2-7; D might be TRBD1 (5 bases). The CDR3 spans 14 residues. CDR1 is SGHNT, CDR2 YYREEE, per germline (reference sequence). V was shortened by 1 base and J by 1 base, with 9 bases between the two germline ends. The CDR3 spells CASSLWGGSYEQYF. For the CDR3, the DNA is TGTGCCAGCAGCTTGTGGGGCGGATCCTACGAGCAGTACTTC.

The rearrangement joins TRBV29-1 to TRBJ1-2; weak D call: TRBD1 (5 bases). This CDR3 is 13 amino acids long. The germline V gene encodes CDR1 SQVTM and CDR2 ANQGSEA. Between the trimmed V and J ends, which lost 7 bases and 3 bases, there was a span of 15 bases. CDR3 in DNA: TGCAGCGCCTCGGGGGGTACCGACTATGGCTACACCTTC. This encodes CSASGGTDYGYTF.

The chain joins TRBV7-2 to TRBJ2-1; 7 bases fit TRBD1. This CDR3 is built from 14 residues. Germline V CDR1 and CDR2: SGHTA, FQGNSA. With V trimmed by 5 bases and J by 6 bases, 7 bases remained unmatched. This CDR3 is CASSRVEGANEQFF. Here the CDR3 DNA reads TGTGCCAGCAGCCGCGTTGAGGGGGCCAATGAGCAGTTCTTC.

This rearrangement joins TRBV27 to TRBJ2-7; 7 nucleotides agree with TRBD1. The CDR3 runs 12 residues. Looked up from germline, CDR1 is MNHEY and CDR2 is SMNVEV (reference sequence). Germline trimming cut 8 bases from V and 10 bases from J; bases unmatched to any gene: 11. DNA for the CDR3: TGTGCCAGCTCCGGACCGACAGGGAACCAGTACTTC. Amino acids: CASSGPTGNQYF.

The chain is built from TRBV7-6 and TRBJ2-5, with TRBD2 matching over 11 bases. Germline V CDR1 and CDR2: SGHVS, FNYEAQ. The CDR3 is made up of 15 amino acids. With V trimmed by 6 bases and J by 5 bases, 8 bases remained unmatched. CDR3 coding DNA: TGTGCCAGCAGTTCCGGACTAGCGGGTGAGGAGACCCAGTACTTC. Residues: CASSSGLAGEETQYF.

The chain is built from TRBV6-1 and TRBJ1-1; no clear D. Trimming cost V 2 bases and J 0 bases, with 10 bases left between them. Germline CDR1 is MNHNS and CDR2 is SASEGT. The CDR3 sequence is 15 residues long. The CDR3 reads CASSEYEEMNTEAFF. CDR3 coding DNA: TGTGCCAGCAGTGAATACGAGGAGATGAACACTGAAGCTTTCTTT.

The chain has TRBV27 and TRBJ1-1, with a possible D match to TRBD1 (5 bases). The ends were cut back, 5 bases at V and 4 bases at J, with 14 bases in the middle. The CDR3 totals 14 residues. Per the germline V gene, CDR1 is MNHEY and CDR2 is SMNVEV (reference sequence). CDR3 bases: TGTGCCAGCAGTCTCGAACCAGGGTCCACTGAAGCTTTCTTT. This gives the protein CASSLEPGSTEAFF.

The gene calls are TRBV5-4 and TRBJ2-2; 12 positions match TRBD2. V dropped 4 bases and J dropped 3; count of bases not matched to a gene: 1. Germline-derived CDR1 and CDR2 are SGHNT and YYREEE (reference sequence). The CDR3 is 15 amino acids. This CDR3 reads CASSLAGGDTGELFF. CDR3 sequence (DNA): TGTGCCAGCAGCCTAGCGGGGGGGGACACCGGGGAGCTGTTTTTT.

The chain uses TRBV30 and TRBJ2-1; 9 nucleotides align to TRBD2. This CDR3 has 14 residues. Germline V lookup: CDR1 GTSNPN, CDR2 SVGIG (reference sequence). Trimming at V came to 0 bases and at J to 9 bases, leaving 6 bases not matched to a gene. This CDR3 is CAWSVLAGASEQFF. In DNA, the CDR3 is TGTGCCTGGAGTGTTTTAGCGGGAGCGAGTGAGCAGTTCTTC.

CDR3 region: CASHRDSYNSPLHF. CDR3 bases: TGTGCCTCACACCGGGACAGTTATAATTCACCCCTCCACTTT. This rearrangement joins TRBV19 to TRBJ1-6; 7 bases fit TRBD1. The V gene's germline CDR1 is LNHDA and CDR2 SQIVND (reference sequence). V dropped 11 bases and J dropped 4; count of bases not matched to a gene: 8. The CDR3 sequence is 14 residues long.

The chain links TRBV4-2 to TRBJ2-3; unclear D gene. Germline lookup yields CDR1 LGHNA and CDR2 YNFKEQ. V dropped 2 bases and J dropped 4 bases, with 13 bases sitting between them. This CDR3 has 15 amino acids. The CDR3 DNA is TGTGCCAGCAGCCAACCTATTTCCCAGGCAGATACGCAGTATTTT. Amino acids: CASSQPISQADTQYF.

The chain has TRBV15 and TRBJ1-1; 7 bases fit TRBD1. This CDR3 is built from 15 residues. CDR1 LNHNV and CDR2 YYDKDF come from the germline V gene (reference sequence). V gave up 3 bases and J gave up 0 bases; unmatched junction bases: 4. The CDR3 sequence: CATSSTGAMNTEAFF. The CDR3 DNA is TGTGCCACCAGCAGTACAGGGGCGATGAACACTGAAGCTTTCTTT.

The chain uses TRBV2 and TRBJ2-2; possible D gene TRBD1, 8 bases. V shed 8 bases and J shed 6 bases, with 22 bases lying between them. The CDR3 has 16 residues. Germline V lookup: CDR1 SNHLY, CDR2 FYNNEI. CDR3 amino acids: CASRWTGRGLAGELFF. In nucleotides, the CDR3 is TGTGCCAGCCGATGGACAGGGCGGGGGTTGGCCGGGGAGCTGTTTTTT.

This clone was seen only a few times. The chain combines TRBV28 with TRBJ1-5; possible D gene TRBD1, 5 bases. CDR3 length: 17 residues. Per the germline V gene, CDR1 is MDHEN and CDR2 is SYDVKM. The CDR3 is CASKGSYGPYSNQPQHF. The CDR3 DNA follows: TGTGCTTCGAAGGGGTCTTATGGACCTTATAGCAATCAGCCCCAGCATTTT.

CDR3 protein: CASSPNRATGYTF. The CDR3, as DNA: TGTGCCAGCAGTCCCAACAGGGCCACGGGCTACACCTTC. The chain has TRBV12-3 or TRBV12-4 and TRBJ1-2; weak D call: TRBD1 (6 bases). CDR3 size: 13 residues. V was shortened by 5 bases and J by 8 bases, with 15 bases between the two germline ends.

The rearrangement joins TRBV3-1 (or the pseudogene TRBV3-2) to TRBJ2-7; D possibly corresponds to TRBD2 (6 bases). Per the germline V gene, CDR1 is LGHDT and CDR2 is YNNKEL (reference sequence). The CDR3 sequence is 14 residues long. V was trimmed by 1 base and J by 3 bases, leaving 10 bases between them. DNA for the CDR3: TGTGCCAGCAGCCAAGGGGGCGGGATCTACGAGCAGTACTTC. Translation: CASSQGGGIYEQYF.

CDR3 DNA: TGTGCCACCGAAGCCCTGTCCTACAATGAGCAGTTCTTC. This encodes CATEALSYNEQFF. The chain is built from TRBV9 and TRBJ2-1; D remains ambiguous. This CDR3 is built from 13 residues. Looked up from germline, CDR1 is SGDLS and CDR2 is YYNGEE. The V end was cut by 9 bases, the J end by 1 base, with 11 bases between. The complete variable domain, with remaining parts taken from reference TRBV9 and TRBJ2-1, reads DSGVTQTPKHLITATGQRVTLRCSPRSGDLSVYWYQQSLDQGLQFLIQYYNGEERAKGNILERFSAQQFPDLHSELNLSSLELGDSALYFCATEALSYNEQFFGPGTRLTVL.

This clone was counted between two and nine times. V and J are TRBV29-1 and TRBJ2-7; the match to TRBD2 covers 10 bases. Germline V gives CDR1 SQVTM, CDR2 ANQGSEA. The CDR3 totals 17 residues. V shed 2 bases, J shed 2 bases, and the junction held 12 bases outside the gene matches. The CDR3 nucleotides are TGCAGCGTTGAACTACGGCATAGCGGGAGGATTACCTACGAGCAGTACTTC. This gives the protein CSVELRHSGRITYEQYF.

CDR3 coding DNA: TGTGCCAGTAGGGCTCAGGGAGGAGGGGACTATGGCTACACCTTC. It is translated as CASRAQGGGDYGYTF. The chain links TRBV19 to TRBJ1-2; TRBD1 is a possible D gene (5 bases). Trimming took 6 bases from V and 3 from J, leaving 17 bases between them. In germline, CDR1 is LNHDA, CDR2 SQIVND (reference sequence). The CDR3 spans 15 residues.

CDR3 DNA sequence: TGTGCCAGCAGCTCGGGAGTTAACTATGGCTACACCTTC. It yields the protein CASSSGVNYGYTF. V gene TRBV5-5 combines with J gene TRBJ1-2; D remains unclear. The CDR3 extends over 13 amino acids. Trimming cost V 3 bases and J 1 base, with 7 bases left between them. The germline V gene has CDR1 SGHKS and CDR2 YYEKEE (reference sequence).

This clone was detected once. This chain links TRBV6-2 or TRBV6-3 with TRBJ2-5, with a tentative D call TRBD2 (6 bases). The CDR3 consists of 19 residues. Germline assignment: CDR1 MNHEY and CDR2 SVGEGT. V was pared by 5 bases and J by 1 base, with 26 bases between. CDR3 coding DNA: TGTGCCAGCAGTACTCCGGGACTGGGAGTTTTTGGGCTCCAAGAGACCCAGTACTTC. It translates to CASSTPGLGVFGLQETQYF.

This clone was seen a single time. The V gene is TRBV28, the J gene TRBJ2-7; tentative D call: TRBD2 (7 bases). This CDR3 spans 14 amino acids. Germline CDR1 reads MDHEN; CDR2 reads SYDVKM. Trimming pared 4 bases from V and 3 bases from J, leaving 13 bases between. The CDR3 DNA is TGTGCCAGCAGTTACAAAGGGGGGGTCTACGAGCAGTACTTC. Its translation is CASSYKGGVYEQYF.

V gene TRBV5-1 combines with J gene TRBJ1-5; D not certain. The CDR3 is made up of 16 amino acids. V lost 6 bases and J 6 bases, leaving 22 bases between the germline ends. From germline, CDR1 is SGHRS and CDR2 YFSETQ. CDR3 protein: CASIRLRGGIIQPQHF. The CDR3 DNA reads TGCGCCAGCATCCGCCTACGGGGAGGGATTATTCAGCCCCAGCATTTT.

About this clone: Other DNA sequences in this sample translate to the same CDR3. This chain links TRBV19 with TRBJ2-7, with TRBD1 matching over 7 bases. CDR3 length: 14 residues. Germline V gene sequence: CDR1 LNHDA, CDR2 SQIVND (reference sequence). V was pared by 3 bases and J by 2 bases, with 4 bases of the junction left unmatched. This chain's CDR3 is CASSIGQGAYEQYF. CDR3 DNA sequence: TGTGCCAGTAGTATCGGGCAGGGGGCCTACGAGCAGTACTTC.